This T cell receptor (beta chain) was retrieved from a study of blood T cell repertoires in COVID-19. The wider study: Sites in the United States, Italy and Spain provided acute and convalescent COVID-19 samples.

Per the original methods: Nucleated cell counts were estimated from reference gene primer amplification. The protocol was immunoSEQ multiplex PCR, while the TCRdb copy is restricted to in-frame clones and leaves out a portion. V and J calls and clone size are copied from that table; D and trimming were computed from the DNA. The sample carries about 40,000 clones, about 86% recorded once. The receptor was isolated from a woman aged 60-75 years with acute or convalescent COVID-19. What was sequenced was peripheral blood.

CDR3 nucleotide sequence: TGTGCCAGCAGCGTACGGGGGGCATCTGGAAACACCATATATTTT. It codes for CASSVRGASGNTIYF. This chain links TRBV9 with TRBJ1-3, with D perhaps TRBD1 (6 bases). The CDR3 extends over 15 amino acids. V shed 1 base and J shed 1 base, with 9 bases lying between them. CDR1 is SGDLS, CDR2 YYNGEE, per germline.